This TCR beta chain was sequenced in a study of cytomegalovirus exposure and HLA in healthy donors. Whole-study findings and limits: A later analysis found common viral pathogens apparently linked to several of the most significant clusters. For cytomegalovirus status, the classifier reportedly gave diagnoses with high specificity and sensitivity. Solely CMV serostatus was available to characterize immune exposure.

As regards this clone: Antigen unknown.

Between the trimmed V and J ends, which lost 5 bases and 6 bases, there was a span of 14 bases. The germline gives CDR1 MNHNS, CDR2 SASEGT. CDR3 length equals 13 residues. A multiplex PCR was run with 60 Vbeta primers and 13 Jbeta primers. Assay used: immunoSEQ multiplex PCR; TCRdb lists only in-frame clones, some missing. The sample has approximately 100,000 clones, approximately 80% seen once; the top ten hold 16%. Sequencing was carried out using PBMCs. This clonotype was sampled from a man aged 60 to 69 in good health and CMV-seropositive. The chain combines TRBV6-1 with TRBJ2-7; D perhaps matches TRBD1 (6 bases). CDR3 residues: CASSPLRTAEQYF. The CDR3 DNA is TGTGCCAGCAGTCCCCTACGGACAGCCGAGCAGTACTTC.